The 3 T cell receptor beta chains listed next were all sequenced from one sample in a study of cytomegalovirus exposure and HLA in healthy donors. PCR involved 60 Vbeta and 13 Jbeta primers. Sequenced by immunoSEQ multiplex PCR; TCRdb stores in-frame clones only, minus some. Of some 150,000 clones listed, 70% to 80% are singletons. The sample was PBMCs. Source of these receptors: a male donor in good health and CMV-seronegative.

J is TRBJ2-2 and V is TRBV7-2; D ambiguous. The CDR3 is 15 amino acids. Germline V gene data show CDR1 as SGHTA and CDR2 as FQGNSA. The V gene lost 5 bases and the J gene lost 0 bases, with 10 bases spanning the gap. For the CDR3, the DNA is TGTGCCAGCAGCGCTACTACCGCGAACACCGGGGAGCTGTTTTTT. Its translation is CASSATTANTGELFF.

The CDR3 sequence is CASSGGTGSVSYEQYF. As DNA, the CDR3 is TGTGCCAGTAGTGGAGGGACAGGGTCGGTGTCCTACGAGCAGTACTTC. The rearrangement joins TRBV19 to TRBJ2-7, with 9 nucleotides matching TRBD1. J was trimmed by 1 base and V by 5 bases; bases with no gene match: 9. This CDR3 spans 16 amino acids. From germline, CDR1 is LNHDA and CDR2 SQIVND (reference sequence).

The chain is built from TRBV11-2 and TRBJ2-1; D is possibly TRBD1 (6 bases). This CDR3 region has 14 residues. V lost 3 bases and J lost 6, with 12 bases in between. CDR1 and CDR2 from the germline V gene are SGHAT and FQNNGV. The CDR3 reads CASSFRQGTNEQFF. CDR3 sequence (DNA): TGTGCCAGCAGCTTCCGTCAGGGGACCAATGAGCAGTTCTTC.